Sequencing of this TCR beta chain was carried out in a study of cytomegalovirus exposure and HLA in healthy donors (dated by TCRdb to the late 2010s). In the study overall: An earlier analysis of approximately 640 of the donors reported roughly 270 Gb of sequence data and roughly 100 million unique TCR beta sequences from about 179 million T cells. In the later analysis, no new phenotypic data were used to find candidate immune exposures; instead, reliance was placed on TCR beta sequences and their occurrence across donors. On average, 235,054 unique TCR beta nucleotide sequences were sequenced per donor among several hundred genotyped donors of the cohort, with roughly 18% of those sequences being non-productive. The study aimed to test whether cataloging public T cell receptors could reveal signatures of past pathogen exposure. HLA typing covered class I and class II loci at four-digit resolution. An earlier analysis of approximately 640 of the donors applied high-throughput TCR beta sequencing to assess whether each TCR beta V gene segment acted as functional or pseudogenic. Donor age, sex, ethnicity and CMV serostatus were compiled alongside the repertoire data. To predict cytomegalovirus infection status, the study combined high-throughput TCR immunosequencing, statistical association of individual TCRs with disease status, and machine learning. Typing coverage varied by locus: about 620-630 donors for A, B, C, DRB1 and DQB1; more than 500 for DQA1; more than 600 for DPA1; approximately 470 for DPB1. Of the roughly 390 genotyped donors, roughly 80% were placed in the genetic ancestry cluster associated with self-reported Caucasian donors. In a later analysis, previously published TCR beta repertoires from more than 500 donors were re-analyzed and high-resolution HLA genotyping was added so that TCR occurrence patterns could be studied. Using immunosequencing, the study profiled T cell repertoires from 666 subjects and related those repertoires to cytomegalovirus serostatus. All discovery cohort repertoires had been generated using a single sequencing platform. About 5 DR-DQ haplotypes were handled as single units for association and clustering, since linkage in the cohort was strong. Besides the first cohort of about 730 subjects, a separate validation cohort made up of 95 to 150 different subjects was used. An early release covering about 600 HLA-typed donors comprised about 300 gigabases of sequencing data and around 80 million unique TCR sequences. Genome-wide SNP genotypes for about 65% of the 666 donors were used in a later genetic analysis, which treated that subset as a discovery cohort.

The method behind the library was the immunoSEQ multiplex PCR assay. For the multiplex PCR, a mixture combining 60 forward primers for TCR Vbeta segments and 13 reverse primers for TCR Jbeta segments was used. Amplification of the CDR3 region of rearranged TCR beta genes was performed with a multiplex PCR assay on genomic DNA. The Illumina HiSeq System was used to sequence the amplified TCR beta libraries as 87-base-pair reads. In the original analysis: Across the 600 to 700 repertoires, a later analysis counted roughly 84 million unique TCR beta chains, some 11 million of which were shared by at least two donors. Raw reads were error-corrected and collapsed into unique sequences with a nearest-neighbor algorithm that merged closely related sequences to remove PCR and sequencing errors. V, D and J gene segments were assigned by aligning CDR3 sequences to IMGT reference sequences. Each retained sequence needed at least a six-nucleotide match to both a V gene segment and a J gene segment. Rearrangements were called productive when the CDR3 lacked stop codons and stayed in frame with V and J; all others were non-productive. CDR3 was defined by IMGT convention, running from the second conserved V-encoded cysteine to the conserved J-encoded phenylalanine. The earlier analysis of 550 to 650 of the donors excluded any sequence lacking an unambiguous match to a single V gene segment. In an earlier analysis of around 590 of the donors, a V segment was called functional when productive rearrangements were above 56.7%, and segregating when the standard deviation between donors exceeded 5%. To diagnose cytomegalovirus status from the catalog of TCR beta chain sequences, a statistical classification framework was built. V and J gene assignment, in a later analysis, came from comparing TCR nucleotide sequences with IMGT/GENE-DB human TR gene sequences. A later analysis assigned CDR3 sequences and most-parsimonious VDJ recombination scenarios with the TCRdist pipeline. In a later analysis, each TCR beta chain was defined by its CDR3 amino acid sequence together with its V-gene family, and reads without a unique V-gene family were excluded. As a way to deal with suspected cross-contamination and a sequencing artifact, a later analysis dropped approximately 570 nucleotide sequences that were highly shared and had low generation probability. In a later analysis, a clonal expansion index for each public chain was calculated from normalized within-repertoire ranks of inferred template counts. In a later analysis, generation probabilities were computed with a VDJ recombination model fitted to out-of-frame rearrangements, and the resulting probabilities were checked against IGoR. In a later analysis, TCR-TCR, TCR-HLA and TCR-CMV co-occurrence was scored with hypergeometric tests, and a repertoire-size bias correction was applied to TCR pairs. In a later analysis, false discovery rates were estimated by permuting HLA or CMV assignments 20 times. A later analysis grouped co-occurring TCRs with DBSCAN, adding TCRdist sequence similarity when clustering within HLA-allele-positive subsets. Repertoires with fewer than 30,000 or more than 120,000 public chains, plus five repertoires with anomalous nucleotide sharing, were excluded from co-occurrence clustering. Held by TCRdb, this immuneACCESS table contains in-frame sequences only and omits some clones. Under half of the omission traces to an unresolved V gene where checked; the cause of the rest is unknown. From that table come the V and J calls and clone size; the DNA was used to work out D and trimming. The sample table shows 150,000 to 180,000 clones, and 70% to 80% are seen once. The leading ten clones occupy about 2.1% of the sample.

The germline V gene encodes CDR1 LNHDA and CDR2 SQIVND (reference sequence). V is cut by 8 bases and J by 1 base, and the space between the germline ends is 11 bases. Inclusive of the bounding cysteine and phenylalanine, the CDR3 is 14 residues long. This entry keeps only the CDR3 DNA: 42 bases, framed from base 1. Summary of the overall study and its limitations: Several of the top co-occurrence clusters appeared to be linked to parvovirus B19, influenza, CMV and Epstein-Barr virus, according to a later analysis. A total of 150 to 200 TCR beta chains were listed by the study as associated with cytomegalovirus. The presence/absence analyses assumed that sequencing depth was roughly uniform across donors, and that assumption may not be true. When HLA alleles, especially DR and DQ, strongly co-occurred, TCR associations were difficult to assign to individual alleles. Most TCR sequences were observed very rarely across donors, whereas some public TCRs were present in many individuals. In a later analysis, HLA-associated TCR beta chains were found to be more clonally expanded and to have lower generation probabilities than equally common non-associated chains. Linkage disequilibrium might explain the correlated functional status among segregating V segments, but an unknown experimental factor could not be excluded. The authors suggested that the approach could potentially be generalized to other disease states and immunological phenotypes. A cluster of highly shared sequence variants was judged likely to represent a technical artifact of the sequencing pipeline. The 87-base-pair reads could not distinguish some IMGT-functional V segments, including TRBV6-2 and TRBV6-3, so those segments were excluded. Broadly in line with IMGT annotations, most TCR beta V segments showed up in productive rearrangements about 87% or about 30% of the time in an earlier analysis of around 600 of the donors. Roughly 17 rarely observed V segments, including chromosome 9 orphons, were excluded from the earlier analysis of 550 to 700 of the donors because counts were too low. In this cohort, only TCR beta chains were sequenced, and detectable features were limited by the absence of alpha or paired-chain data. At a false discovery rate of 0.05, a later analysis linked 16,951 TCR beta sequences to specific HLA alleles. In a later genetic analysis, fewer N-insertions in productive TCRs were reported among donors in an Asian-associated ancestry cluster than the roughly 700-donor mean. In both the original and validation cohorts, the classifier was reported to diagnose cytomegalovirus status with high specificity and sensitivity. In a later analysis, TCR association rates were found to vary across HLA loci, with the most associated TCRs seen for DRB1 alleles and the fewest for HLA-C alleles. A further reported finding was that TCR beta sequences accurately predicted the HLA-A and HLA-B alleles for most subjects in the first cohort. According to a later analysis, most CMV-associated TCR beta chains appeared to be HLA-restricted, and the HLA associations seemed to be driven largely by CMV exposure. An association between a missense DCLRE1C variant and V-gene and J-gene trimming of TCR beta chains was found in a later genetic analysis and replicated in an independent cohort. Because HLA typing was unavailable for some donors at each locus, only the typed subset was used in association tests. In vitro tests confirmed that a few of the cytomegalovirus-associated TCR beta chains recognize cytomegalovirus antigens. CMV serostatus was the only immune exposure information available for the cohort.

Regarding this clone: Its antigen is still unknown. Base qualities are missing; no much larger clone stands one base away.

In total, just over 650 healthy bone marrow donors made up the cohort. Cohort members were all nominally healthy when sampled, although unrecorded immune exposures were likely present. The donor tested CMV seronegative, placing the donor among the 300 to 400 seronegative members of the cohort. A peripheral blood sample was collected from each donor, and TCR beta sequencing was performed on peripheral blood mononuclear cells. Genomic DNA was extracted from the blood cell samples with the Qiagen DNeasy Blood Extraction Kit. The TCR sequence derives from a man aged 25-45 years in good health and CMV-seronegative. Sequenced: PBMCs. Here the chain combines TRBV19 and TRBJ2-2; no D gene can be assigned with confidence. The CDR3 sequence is CASSEQRNTGELFF. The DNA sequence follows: TGTGCCAGTTCCGAACAGAGGAACACCGGGGAGCTGTTTTTT.